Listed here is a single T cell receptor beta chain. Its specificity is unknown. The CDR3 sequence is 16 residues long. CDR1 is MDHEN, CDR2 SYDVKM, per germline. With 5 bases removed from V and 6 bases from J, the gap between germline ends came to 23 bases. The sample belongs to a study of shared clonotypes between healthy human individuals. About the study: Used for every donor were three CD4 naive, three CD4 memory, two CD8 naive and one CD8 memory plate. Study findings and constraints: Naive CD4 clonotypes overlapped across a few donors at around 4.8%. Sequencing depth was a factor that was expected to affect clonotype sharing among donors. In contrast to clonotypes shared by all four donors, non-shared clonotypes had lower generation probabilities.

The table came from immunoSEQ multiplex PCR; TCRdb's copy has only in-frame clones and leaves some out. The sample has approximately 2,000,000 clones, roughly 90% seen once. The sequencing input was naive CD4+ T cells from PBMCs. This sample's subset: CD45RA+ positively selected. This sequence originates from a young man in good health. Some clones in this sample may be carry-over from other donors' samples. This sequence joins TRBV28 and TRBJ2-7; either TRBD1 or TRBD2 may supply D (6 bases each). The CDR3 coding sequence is TGTGCCAGCAGTCCCTCGGGGCAGGGTAAGGGGGGCGAGCAGTACTTC. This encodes CASSPSGQGKGGEQYF.